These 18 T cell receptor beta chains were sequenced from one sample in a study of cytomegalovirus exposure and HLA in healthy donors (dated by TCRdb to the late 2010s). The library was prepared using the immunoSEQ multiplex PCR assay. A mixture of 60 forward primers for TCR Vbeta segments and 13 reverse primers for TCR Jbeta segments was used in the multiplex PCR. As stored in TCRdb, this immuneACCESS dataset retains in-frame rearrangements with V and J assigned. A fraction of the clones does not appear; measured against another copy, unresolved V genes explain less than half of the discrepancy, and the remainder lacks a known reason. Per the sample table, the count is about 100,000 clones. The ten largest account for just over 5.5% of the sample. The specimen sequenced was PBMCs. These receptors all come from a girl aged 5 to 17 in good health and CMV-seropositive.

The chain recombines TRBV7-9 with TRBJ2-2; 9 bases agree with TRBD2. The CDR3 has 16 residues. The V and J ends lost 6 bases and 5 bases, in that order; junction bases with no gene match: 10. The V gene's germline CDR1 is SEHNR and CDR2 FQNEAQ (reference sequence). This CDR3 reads CASRPGLAGQTGELFF. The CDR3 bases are TGTGCCAGCAGACCAGGGCTAGCGGGACAGACCGGGGAGCTGTTTTTT.

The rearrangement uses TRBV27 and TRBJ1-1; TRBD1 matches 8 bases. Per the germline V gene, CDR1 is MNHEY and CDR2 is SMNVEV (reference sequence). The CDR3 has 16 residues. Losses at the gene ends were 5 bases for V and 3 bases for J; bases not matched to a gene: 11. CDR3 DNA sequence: TGTGCCAGCAGTCCATGGACAGGGACAGTCGACACTGAAGCTTTCTTT. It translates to CASSPWTGTVDTEAFF.

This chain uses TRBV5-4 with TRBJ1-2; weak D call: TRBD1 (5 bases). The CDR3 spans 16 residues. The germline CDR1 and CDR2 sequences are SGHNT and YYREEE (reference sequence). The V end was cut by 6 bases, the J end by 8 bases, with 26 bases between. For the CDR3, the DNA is TGTGCCAGCACCCCCCAGGTCGGGGGACTTCCTGTAGGCTACACCTTC. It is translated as CASTPQVGGLPVGYTF.

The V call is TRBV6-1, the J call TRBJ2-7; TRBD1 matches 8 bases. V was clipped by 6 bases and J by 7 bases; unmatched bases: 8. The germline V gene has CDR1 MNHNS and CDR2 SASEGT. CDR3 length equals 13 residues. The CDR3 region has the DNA TGTGCCAGCAGCGAGACAGGGGCCGGAGAGCAGTACGTC. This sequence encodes CASSETGAGEQYV.

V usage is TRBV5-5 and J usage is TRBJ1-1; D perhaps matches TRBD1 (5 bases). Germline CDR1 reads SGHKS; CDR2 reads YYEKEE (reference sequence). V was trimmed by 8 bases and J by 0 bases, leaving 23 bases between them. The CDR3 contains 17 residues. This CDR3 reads CARGPKGRLGVNTEAFF. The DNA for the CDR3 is TGTGCCAGGGGTCCTAAGGGGCGTTTGGGTGTGAACACTGAAGCTTTCTTT.

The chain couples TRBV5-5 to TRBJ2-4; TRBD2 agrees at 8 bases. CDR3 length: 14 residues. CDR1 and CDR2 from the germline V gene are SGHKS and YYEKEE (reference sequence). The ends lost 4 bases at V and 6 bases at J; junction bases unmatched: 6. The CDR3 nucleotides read TGTGCCAGCAGCCCACTAGCGGATGGAAACATTCAGTACTTC. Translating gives CASSPLADGNIQYF.

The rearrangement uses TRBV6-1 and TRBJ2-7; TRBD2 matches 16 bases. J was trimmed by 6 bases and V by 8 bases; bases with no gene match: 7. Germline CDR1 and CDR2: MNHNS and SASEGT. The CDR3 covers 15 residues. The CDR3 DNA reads TGTGCCAGCTTGGGACTAGCGGGGGGGCTGGGCGAGCAGTACGTC. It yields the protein CASLGLAGGLGEQYV.

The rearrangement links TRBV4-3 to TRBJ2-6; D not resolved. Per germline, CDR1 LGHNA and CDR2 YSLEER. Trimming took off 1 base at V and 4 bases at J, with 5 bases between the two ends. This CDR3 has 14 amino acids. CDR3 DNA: TGCGCCAGCAGCCAAGTTTCAGGGGCCAACGTCCTGACTTTC. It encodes CASSQVSGANVLTF.

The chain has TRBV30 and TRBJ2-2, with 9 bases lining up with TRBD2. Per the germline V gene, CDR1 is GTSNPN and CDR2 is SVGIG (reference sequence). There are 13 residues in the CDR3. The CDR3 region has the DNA TGTGCGTTAGCGGGGGATGGCCCAGGGGAGCTGTTTTTT. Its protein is CALAGDGPGELFF.

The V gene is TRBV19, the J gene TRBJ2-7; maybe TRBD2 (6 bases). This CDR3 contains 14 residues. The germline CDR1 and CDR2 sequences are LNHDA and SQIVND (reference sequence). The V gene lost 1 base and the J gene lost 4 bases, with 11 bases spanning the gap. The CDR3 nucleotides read TGTGCCAGTAGTATAGCCGGAGGGGATTACGAGCAGTACTTC. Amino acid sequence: CASSIAGGDYEQYF.

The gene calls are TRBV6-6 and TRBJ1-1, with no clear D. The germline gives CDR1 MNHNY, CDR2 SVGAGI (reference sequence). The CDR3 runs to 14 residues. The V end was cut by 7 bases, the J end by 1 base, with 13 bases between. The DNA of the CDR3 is TGTGCCAGCATGGAGGGTCGGGGGAACACTGAAGCTTTCTTT. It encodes CASMEGRGNTEAFF.

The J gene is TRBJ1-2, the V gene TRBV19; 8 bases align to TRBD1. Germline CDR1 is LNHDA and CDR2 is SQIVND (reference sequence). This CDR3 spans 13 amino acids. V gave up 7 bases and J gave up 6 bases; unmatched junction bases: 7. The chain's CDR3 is CASTQGAGNGYTF. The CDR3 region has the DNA TGTGCCAGTACCCAGGGGGCAGGGAATGGCTACACCTTC.

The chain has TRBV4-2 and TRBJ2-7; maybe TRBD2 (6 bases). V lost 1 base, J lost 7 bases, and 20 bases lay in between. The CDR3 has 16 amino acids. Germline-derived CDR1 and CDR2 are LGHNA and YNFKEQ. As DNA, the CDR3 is TGTGCCAGCAGCCAAGTAATAGGAGGGCTTCTGAAAGAGCAGTACTTC. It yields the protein CASSQVIGGLLKEQYF.

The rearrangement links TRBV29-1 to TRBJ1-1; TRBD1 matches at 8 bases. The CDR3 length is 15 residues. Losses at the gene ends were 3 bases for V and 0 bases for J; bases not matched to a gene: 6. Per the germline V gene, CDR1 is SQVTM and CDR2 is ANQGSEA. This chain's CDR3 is CSVDDRGGMNTEAFF. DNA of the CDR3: TGCAGCGTTGACGACAGGGGAGGCATGAACACTGAAGCTTTCTTT.

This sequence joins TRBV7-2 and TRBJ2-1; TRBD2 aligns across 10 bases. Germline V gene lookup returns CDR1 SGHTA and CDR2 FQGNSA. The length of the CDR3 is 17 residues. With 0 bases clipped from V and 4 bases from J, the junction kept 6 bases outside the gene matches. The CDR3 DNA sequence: TGTGCCAGCAGCTTAGCCCCTAGCGGGGGCCTATACAATGAGCAGTTCTTC. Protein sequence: CASSLAPSGGLYNEQFF.

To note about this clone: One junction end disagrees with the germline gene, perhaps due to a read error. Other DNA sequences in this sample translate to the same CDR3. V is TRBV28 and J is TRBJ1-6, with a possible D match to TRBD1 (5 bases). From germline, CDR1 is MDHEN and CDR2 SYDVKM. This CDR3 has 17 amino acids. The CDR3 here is CASSSTAASSYNSPLHF. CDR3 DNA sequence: TGTGCCAGCAGTTCGACAGCCGCGAGCTCCTATAATTCACCCCTACACTTT.

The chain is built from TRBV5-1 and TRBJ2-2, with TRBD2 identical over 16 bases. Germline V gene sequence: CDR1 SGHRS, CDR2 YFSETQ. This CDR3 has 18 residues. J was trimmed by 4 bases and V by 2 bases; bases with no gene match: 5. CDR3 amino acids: CASSFPGLAGGLTGELFF. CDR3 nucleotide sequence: TGCGCCAGCAGCTTCCCGGGACTAGCGGGGGGGCTCACCGGGGAGCTGTTTTTT. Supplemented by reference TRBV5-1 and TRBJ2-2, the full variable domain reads KAGVTQTPRYLIKTRGQQVTLSCSPISGHRSVSWYQQTPGQGLQFLFEYFSETQRNKGNFPGRFSGRQFSNSRSEMNVSTLELGDSALYLCASSFPGLAGGLTGELFFGEGSRLTVL.

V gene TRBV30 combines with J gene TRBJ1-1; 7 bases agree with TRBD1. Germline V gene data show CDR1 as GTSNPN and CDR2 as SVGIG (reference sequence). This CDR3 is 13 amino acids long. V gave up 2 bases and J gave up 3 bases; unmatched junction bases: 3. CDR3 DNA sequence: TGTGCCTGGAGTAGACAGGGAGACACTGAAGCTTTCTTT. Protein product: CAWSRQGDTEAFF.